Presented here are 6 T cell receptor beta chains from one specimen sequenced in a study of shared clonotypes between healthy human individuals. The naive CD8 fraction comprised CD45RO-negative cells positively selected for CCR7 and excluded terminally differentiated effector memory CD45RA+ cells. Sequencing used immunoSEQ multiplex PCR; TCRdb keeps in-frame clones, though not all of them. The repertoire holds roughly 650,000 clones, around 96% seen once, with around 0.1% in the top ten. Specimen: naive CD8+ T cells sorted from blood. Source of these receptors: a woman in her twenties or thirties in good health.

Details on this clone: In the same sample, other DNA sequences code for this CDR3. This sequence joins TRBV7-9 and TRBJ1-2, with D maybe TRBD1 (5 bases). Per the germline V gene, CDR1 is SEHNR and CDR2 is FQNEAQ (reference sequence). Trimming stripped 1 base from V and 4 bases from J, with 10 bases between. The CDR3 spans 14 residues. The CDR3 coding sequence is TGTGCCAGCAGCTTAGTGGGGCGCTCCTATGGCTACACCTTC. Amino acids: CASSLVGRSYGYTF. Full variable domain (rest looked up from reference TRBV7-9 and TRBJ1-2): DTGVSQNPRHKITKRGQNVTFRCDPISEHNRLYWYRQTLGQGPEFLTYFQNEAQLEKSRLLSDRFSAERPKGSFSTLEIQRTEQGDSAMYLCASSLVGRSYGYTFGSGTRLTVV.

This rearrangement joins TRBV27 to TRBJ2-1; 7 bases map to TRBD2. The CDR3 has 16 amino acids. V was pared by 2 bases and J by 7 bases, with 11 bases of the junction left unmatched. Per the germline V gene, CDR1 is MNHEY and CDR2 is SMNVEV (reference sequence). The CDR3 is CASSLTTSENLNEQFF. The DNA of the CDR3 is TGTGCCAGCAGTTTAACTACTAGCGAGAACTTGAATGAGCAGTTCTTC.

The chain couples TRBV5-6 to TRBJ2-5, with D tentatively TRBD2 (5 bases). The end of the DNA is better explained by TRBJ2-7, so the J call may be wrong. The V gene's germline CDR1 is SGHDT and CDR2 YYEEEE. There are 12 residues in the CDR3. CDR3 sequence (DNA): TGTGCCAGCAGCTTTGGAGGCTACGAGCAGTACTTC. Translating it yields CASSFGGYEQYF.

V usage is TRBV10-2 and J usage is TRBJ2-6, with D perhaps matching TRBD2 (5 bases). The germline gives CDR1 WSHSY, CDR2 SAAADI. The CDR3 has 16 residues. Trimming stripped 3 bases from V and 3 bases from J, with 12 bases between. DNA of the CDR3: TGCGCCAGCAGTGACCTAGAAGGGAGTGGGGCCAACGTCCTGACTTTC. Translated: CASSDLEGSGANVLTF.

A word on this clone: Other DNA sequences within the sample encode an identical CDR3. This rearrangement joins TRBV27 to TRBJ1-5; D not resolved. CDR1 MNHEY and CDR2 SMNVEV come from the germline V gene (reference sequence). V lost 0 bases and J lost 4, with 4 bases in between. This CDR3 is built from 13 residues. The CDR3 reads CASSLSGNQPQHF. The CDR3 DNA is TGTGCCAGCAGTTTATCGGGGAATCAGCCCCAGCATTTT.

This sequence joins TRBV29-1 and TRBJ1-1; no clear D gene. Germline CDR1 reads SQVTM; CDR2 reads ANQGSEA. This CDR3 is built from 13 residues. The germline V and J ends were trimmed by 4 bases and 0 bases, with 9 bases remaining between them. For the CDR3, the DNA is TGCAGCGTTGCCTACAAATTGAACACTGAAGCTTTCTTT. The encoded protein is CSVAYKLNTEAFF. Full variable domain (missing parts from reference TRBV29-1 and TRBJ1-1): SAVISQKPSRDICQRGTSLTIQCQVDSQVTMMFWYRQQPGQSLTLIATANQGSEATYESGFVIDKFPISRPNLTFSTLTVSNMSPEDSSIYLCSVAYKLNTEAFFGQGTRLTVV.